This T cell receptor (beta chain) emerged from a study of blood T cell repertoires in COVID-19. Study in general: Acute-phase and convalescent COVID-19 samples originated in the United States, Italy and Spain. Sample material is recorded as cDNA or gDNA derived from T cells, B-cell-depleted T cells, or PBMCs.

Cohorts were assigned according to the clinical history that participants reported. In the original processing: Researchers report that nucleated cell counts were estimated from reference gene primer amplification. Some clones are missing from TCRdb's copy, which holds only in-frame ones; the method was immunoSEQ multiplex PCR. The DNA gave D and trimming, while V, J and clone size come from that table. The sample yields approximately 250,000 clones, 85% to 90% seen once. Germline V gives CDR1 KGHSH, CDR2 LQKENI. Between the trimmed V and J ends, which lost 3 bases and 6 bases, there was a span of 12 bases. This CDR3 is 13 amino acids long.

This TCR derives from a woman in her twenties or thirties with acute COVID-19. This chain joins TRBV18 and TRBJ2-7; D unclear. Sequencing was done on a sample of PBMCs or T cells enriched from blood (not recorded which). DNA for the CDR3: TGTGCCAGCTCACCCCGGAGAGGCGGCGAGCAGTACTTC. Translated, it gives CASSPRRGGEQYF. The full variable domain, in which reference TRBV18 and TRBJ2-7 provide the parts outside the CDR3, is NAGVMQNPRHLVRRRGQEARLRCSPMKGHSHVYWYRQLPEEGLKFMVYLQKENIIDESGMPKERFSAEFPKEGPSILRIQQVVRGDSAAYFCASSPRRGGEQYFGPGTRLTVT.